What follows describes a single T cell receptor beta chain. The antigen remains unidentified. This entry is derived from a study of post-analysis software for immune sequencing data. On the study more broadly: Relapsing-remitting, secondary progressive and progressive-relapsing forms made up the multiple sclerosis disease courses.

Germline loops: CDR1 MGHDK, CDR2 SYGVNS. The CDR3 contains 13 residues. V was cut by 0 bases and J by 8 bases, with 10 bases left in between. Study-wide findings and caveats: Four or five TRBV segments (TRBV5-6, TRBV5-1 and TRBV20-1 among them) occurred more frequently in patients than in controls.

cDNA libraries for TCR beta contained unique molecular identifiers. The yield from roughly 1 to 10 million T cells was around 500,000 cDNA molecules in total. TCRdb reprocessed the PCR reads with MiXCR, giving one entry per CDR3 protein. This sample has around 710,000 distinct CDR3 sequences, with about 43% found just once. The source of this sequence is a girl aged 10 to 17 with multiple sclerosis. V and J are TRBV25-1 and TRBJ1-2; D is uncertain. Material: blood. CDR3 DNA sequence: TGTGCCAGCAGTGAATATAAGGCCCGGGGCTACACCTTC. Amino acids: CASSEYKARGYTF.